The 11 T cell receptor beta chains below all came from one sample that was sequenced in a study of T-cell reconstitution after alpha-beta-depleted transplantation in children. Unique molecular identifiers tagged the TCRbeta library. TCRdb reanalysed the PCR reads using MiXCR and keeps one entry per CDR3 protein. Among about 200,000 distinct CDR3 sequences, about 15% were seen once, and the ten largest hold less than 15%. The sequencing here drew on PBMCs from the stem cell graft donor, taken from the stem cell graft. The origin of the receptors is a human donor who donated a stem cell graft to a child with acute lymphoblastic leukemia.

The rearrangement joins TRBV19 to TRBJ2-1; D is unresolved. Germline V lookup: CDR1 LNHDA, CDR2 SQIVND (reference sequence). V was cut by 4 bases and J by 9 bases, with 19 bases left in between. The CDR3 is 15 amino acids. In DNA form, the CDR3 reads TGTGCCAGTAGTAGTACTAATTTTGGGAACGGTGAGCAGTTCTTC. This codes for CASSSTNFGNGEQFF.

In this sample, this clonotype turned up many times. The genes are TRBV6-5 and TRBJ1-6, with D unclear. Trimming stripped 6 bases from V and 10 bases from J, with 19 bases between. This CDR3 is 15 amino acids long. Germline assignment: CDR1 MNHEY and CDR2 SVGAGI. CDR3 sequence (DNA): TGTGCCAGCAGCAAGGATCCGGGAGGAGACTCACCCCTCCACTTT. This translates into CASSKDPGGDSPLHF.

This clonotype was seen ten or more times. The chain combines TRBV7-8 with TRBJ2-3; D perhaps matches TRBD1 (5 bases). The V end lost 5 bases, the J end lost 7 bases, and 16 bases lay between the germline ends. CDR1 SGHVS and CDR2 FQNEAQ come from the germline V gene. The CDR3 spans 14 residues. CDR3 coding DNA: TGTGCCAGCAGCGGTGAAGGGGTTTCAAATACGCAGTATTTT. Translation: CASSGEGVSNTQYF.

This clonotype was counted many times. V gene TRBV7-9 combines with J gene TRBJ2-7; the match to TRBD2 covers 10 bases. The V gene's germline CDR1 is SEHNR and CDR2 FQNEAQ (reference sequence). The CDR3 extends over 15 amino acids. V was pared by 7 bases and J by 6 bases, with 12 bases of the junction left unmatched. CDR3 sequence: CASTPPSLAGVEQYF. The CDR3 DNA reads TGTGCCAGCACCCCCCCATCGCTAGCGGGAGTCGAGCAGTACTTC. Variable domain in full (rest from reference TRBV7-9 and TRBJ2-7): DTGVSQNPRHKITKRGQNVTFRCDPISEHNRLYWYRQTLGQGPEFLTYFQNEAQLEKSRLLSDRFSAERPKGSFSTLEIQRTEQGDSAMYLCASTPPSLAGVEQYFGPGTRLTVT.

There are many counts of this clonotype. This chain links TRBV20-1 with TRBJ2-1; unclear D gene. The CDR3 is 11 amino acids. Germline assignment: CDR1 DFQATT and CDR2 SNEGSKA (reference sequence). V lost 5 bases and J lost 3, with 5 bases in between. CDR3 nucleotide sequence: TGCAGTGCTGATGACTACAATGAGCAGTTCTTC. Translated: CSADDYNEQFF.

This clonotype was counted at least ten times. V and J are TRBV10-3 and TRBJ2-7; 8 bases map to TRBD2. Germline-derived CDR1 and CDR2 are ENHRY and SYGVKD. The CDR3 loop spans 15 amino acids. V lost 10 bases, J lost 4 bases, and 15 bases stayed unmatched. CDR3 in DNA: TGTGCCACCGCCCCCGGAGCGGGAGTTCGTTACGAGCAGTACTTC. Translated: CATAPGAGVRYEQYF.

This clonotype was counted between two and nine times. The V gene is TRBV7-9, the J gene TRBJ2-3, with 10 nucleotides matching TRBD2. Germline V gene lookup returns CDR1 SEHNR and CDR2 FQNEAQ (reference sequence). The V segment lost 5 bases and the J segment 0 bases; nucleotides outside the gene matches: 5. CDR3 length: 16 amino acids. The CDR3 DNA reads TGTGCCAGCAGCACCACTAGCGGGGCTAGCACAGATACGCAGTATTTT. Translating gives CASSTTSGASTDTQYF.

This clonotype was detected many times. The chain links TRBV11-2 to TRBJ1-4, with D unclear. The V gene's germline CDR1 is SGHAT and CDR2 FQNNGV. V was cut by 1 base and J by 6 bases, with 12 bases left in between. The CDR3 spans 15 residues. CDR3 coding DNA: TGTGCCAGCAGCTTAGTGGCGGACCCGGATGAAAAACTGTTTTTT. Amino acid sequence: CASSLVADPDEKLFF.

This clonotype was counted ten times or more. This chain connects TRBV20-1 to TRBJ1-5; D call uncertain. V shed 6 bases and J shed 1 base, with 13 bases lying between them. Germline loops: CDR1 DFQATT, CDR2 SNEGSKA (reference sequence). This CDR3 is 14 amino acids long. CDR3 DNA sequence: TGCAGTGCAATCAAGGACTCAAGCAATCAGCCCCAGCATTTT. Its translation: CSAIKDSSNQPQHF.

This clonotype was counted ten times or more. V and J are TRBV20-1 and TRBJ2-7, with 9 bases identical to TRBD1. The CDR3 spans 15 residues. The germline V gene has CDR1 DFQATT and CDR2 SNEGSKA (reference sequence). With 3 bases clipped from V and 2 bases from J, the junction kept 8 bases outside the gene matches. CDR3 loop: CSARAPGQGPYEQYF. The CDR3 DNA reads TGCAGTGCTAGGGCCCCGGGACAGGGTCCCTACGAGCAGTACTTC.

This clonotype was observed a handful of times. V gene TRBV6-5 combines with J gene TRBJ2-2; tentatively, D is TRBD2 (5 bases). This CDR3 is 12 amino acids long. V lost 8 bases, J lost 5 bases, and 9 bases lay in between. The germline CDR1 and CDR2 sequences are MNHEY and SVGAGI. CDR3 nucleotides: TGTGCCAGCGGGAGAGGGACCGGGGAGCTGTTTTTT. As protein: CASGRGTGELFF.